This T cell receptor (beta chain) comes out of a study of CD8+ T cells in alopecia areata. About the research overall: Using the percentage of affected scalp area, treated patients' severity was scored. Findings and caveats of the study: Resident alphabeta T-cell populations of normal skin are likewise subject to sequencing in scalp samples. Many expanded lesional clones remained in scalp and blood on tofacitinib.

Extracted RNA was reverse transcribed into cDNA, the sequencing template. Repertoires were generated with immunoSEQ multiplex PCR, while TCRdb's copy carries only in-frame clones and drops some. The data contain 190,000 or so clones, under 60% of them singletons. Described treatment: oral pan-JAK inhibitor, 5-10 mg twice daily. About this clone: Its target is unknown.

Germline V gives CDR1 MGHDK, CDR2 SYGVNS. Trimming cost V 3 bases and J 13 bases; bases outside gene matches: 5. CDR3 length: 12 residues. The starting material was CD8+ T cells sorted from blood, obtained at week 24, from a patient treated with tofacitinib. The receptor was derived from a human donor with alopecia areata. V and J are TRBV25-1 and TRBJ2-1; 8 bases agree with TRBD2. The CDR3 reads CASSDSRGDQFF. CDR3 bases: TGTGCCAGCAGTGATTCGCGGGGGGATCAGTTCTTC.